This T cell receptor (beta chain) was recovered during a study of T-cell memory formation after mild COVID-19. In regard to this clonotype: What it binds is unknown. Germline and junction disagree at one end, which may indicate a read error.

The study's findings and limits: CD4/CD8 balance characterized clones contracting day 15 to 85, and CD4+ skew characterized later expanders. Several responding clones turned up in pre-infection memory, indicating that cross-reactive memory may have taken part.

The TCR alpha and TCR beta cDNA libraries, bearing sample barcodes and UMIs, were generated by 5'RACE using constant-segment primers. TCRdb reprocessed the 5' RACE reads via MiXCR and lists one record per CDR3 protein. The table has around 400,000 distinct CDR3 sequences, approximately 25% seen once. The sequenced sample consisted of PBMCs or a T cell subset sorted from them (not recorded which). The TCR was taken from an adult woman who had mild COVID-19 (a few samples of this study predate the infection). Cell type and time point are not known.

The CDR3 here is CASSLGGPSSF. DNA for the CDR3: TGTGCCAGCAGTTTAGGGGGGCCAAGCTCCTTC. The rearrangement uses TRBV12-3 or TRBV12-4 and TRBJ1-2, with D possibly being TRBD1 (6 bases). The CDR3 sequence is 11 residues long.